Shown below are 20 T cell receptor beta chains from a single sample sequenced in a study of blood T cell repertoires in COVID-19. Generated by immunoSEQ multiplex PCR, the TCRdb table keeps only in-frame clones and is missing some. This sample has about 410,000 clones; over 85% occur once, and the top ten carry approximately 1.5%. Sequencing was performed on PBMCs or T cells enriched from blood (not recorded which). These receptors were collected from a woman aged 25 to 39 who had recovered from COVID-19.

The rearrangement uses TRBV3-1 (or the pseudogene TRBV3-2) and TRBJ1-3, with D possibly being TRBD1 (5 bases). The germline V gene has CDR1 LGHDT and CDR2 YNNKEL (reference sequence). V dropped 3 bases and J dropped 4 bases, with 10 bases sitting between them. This CDR3 has 14 amino acids. The CDR3 spells CASSHTRQGNTIYF. The CDR3 nucleotides read TGTGCCAGCAGCCATACCCGACAGGGAAACACCATATATTTT.

The J gene is TRBJ1-6, the V gene TRBV5-1; TRBD1 matches 12 bases. CDR3 length: 15 amino acids. The J segment lost 11 bases and the V segment lost 2 bases, leaving 5 bases of the junction unmatched. Germline assignment: CDR1 SGHRS and CDR2 YFSETQ. In DNA form, the CDR3 reads TGCGCCAGCAGCTTACAGGGGACAGGGGGCCCACCCCTCCACTTT. Protein product: CASSLQGTGGPPLHF.

The rearrangement joins TRBV5-6 to TRBJ1-1; TRBD1 is a possible D gene (5 bases). CDR3 length: 14 residues. Germline CDR1 reads SGHDT; CDR2 reads YYEEEE. Trimming stripped 4 bases from V and 6 bases from J, with 16 bases between. CDR3 nucleotides: TGTGCCAGCAGCGGTAGGAGTAGGGGATCTGAAGCTTTCTTT. This sequence encodes CASSGRSRGSEAFF.

In nucleotides, the CDR3 is TGTGCCAGTAGTATAGGAGGAGAGTGGGGCAATCAGCCCCAGCATTTT. This sequence encodes CASSIGGEWGNQPQHF. V gene TRBV19 combines with J gene TRBJ1-5, with D uncertain. CDR1 is LNHDA and CDR2 is SQIVND in the germline V gene (reference sequence). Trimming shortened V by 1 base and J by 2 bases, and 12 bases separated the two germline ends. There are 16 residues in the CDR3.

The chain uses TRBV29-1 and TRBJ2-7; a possible D gene is TRBD2 (5 bases). V was pared by 4 bases and J by 0 bases, with 7 bases between. Germline loops: CDR1 SQVTM, CDR2 ANQGSEA. This CDR3 spans 12 amino acids. CDR3 in amino acids: CSVVRGSYEQYF. In DNA, the CDR3 is TGCAGCGTTGTTCGGGGCTCCTACGAGCAGTACTTC.

The sample holds one count of this clone. The V call is TRBV3-1 (or the pseudogene TRBV3-2), the J call TRBJ1-2; weak D call: TRBD1 (6 bases). The ends were cut back, 3 bases at V and 2 bases at J, with 16 bases in the middle. The germline V gene has CDR1 LGHDT and CDR2 YNNKEL (reference sequence). The CDR3 loop spans 16 amino acids. The DNA of the CDR3 is TGTGCCAGCAGCCATTGGGCGGTACAGGGCAACTATGGCTACACCTTC. Its protein product is CASSHWAVQGNYGYTF.

On this clone: Other DNA variants within this sample encode the same CDR3. In nucleotides, the CDR3 is TGTGCCAGCAGCGTAGAGGAGCGGGGGATCTACAATGAGCAGTTCTTC. This translates into CASSVEERGIYNEQFF. The chain joins TRBV9 to TRBJ2-1; 8 bases fit TRBD2. CDR3 length: 16 residues. The ends lost 0 bases at V and 3 bases at J; junction bases unmatched: 5. The germline V gene has CDR1 SGDLS and CDR2 YYNGEE.

The chain joins TRBV10-3 to TRBJ2-3, with TRBD2 identical over 7 bases. This CDR3 has 14 amino acids. V was pared by 3 bases and J by 2 bases, with 2 bases of the junction left unmatched. Germline-derived CDR1 and CDR2 are ENHRY and SYGVKD. Here the CDR3 DNA reads TGTGCCATCAGTGACGGGGGGTCCACAGATACGCAGTATTTT. It is translated as CAISDGGSTDTQYF.

This clone was observed a single time. The chain recombines TRBV5-1 with TRBJ2-3, with 10 bases that match TRBD2. Unmatched junction bases numbered 6, after V lost 4 bases and J lost 4 bases. Germline CDR1 and CDR2: SGHRS and YFSETQ. CDR3 size: 15 residues. The CDR3 DNA reads as TGCGCCAGCAGCCTACCTAGCGGGGGTCCAGATACGCAGTATTTT. Translated: CASSLPSGGPDTQYF.

The chain couples TRBV13 to TRBJ2-3, with D perhaps matching TRBD2 (6 bases). The CDR3 is 13 amino acids. Germline CDR1 PRHDT, CDR2 FYEKMQ (reference sequence). V was shortened by 5 bases and J by 2 bases, with 8 bases between the two germline ends. The DNA for the CDR3 is TGTGCCAGCAGCCGGGACTTCACAGATACGCAGTATTTT. Translated: CASSRDFTDTQYF.

There are a few counts of this clone. The chain carries TRBV9 and TRBJ2-7; 15 bases fit TRBD2. The germline V gene encodes CDR1 SGDLS and CDR2 YYNGEE. This CDR3 spans 15 amino acids. V trimming: 4 bases; J trimming: 4 bases; junction bases outside the gene matches: 3. The CDR3 spells CASSLGLAGGYEQYF. In DNA, the CDR3 is TGTGCCAGCAGCCTGGGACTAGCGGGAGGATACGAGCAGTACTTC.

The chain is built from TRBV19 and TRBJ2-2, with 11 bases identical to TRBD2. This CDR3 contains 16 residues. Per the germline V gene, CDR1 is LNHDA and CDR2 is SQIVND (reference sequence). The V gene end was trimmed by 3 bases and the J gene end by 7 bases; junction bases not matched to a gene: 7. The CDR3 reads CASSMVSGGDDGELFF. The CDR3 coding sequence is TGTGCCAGTAGTATGGTTAGCGGGGGGGACGACGGGGAGCTGTTTTTT.

The gene calls are TRBV6-2 or TRBV6-3 and TRBJ2-7; 11 nucleotides agree with TRBD2. This CDR3 has 16 residues. The V gene end was trimmed by 2 bases and the J gene end by 2 bases; junction bases not matched to a gene: 5. From germline, CDR1 is MNHEY and CDR2 SVGEGT. The CDR3 DNA is TGTGCCAGCAGTTACCCGGGACTAGCGGATCCCTACGAGCAGTACTTC. Translation: CASSYPGLADPYEQYF.

The rearrangement links TRBV10-3 to TRBJ2-3; 12 bases map to TRBD2. V gave up 5 bases and J gave up 2 bases; unmatched junction bases: 14. The CDR3 runs 19 residues. The V gene's germline CDR1 is ENHRY and CDR2 SYGVKD. CDR3 sequence: CAISPGLAGPNEATDTQYF. The CDR3 region has the DNA TGTGCCATCAGTCCGGGACTAGCGGGCCCGAACGAGGCCACAGATACGCAGTATTTT.

The chain links TRBV7-9 to TRBJ1-6, with 11 bases lining up with TRBD1. J gave up 5 bases and V 5 bases, and 5 bases lay outside the gene matches. CDR1 and CDR2 (germline): SEHNR, FQNEAQ (reference sequence). The CDR3 spans 16 residues. The CDR3 sequence: CASSRTGGANNSPLHF. CDR3 sequence (DNA): TGTGCCAGCAGCCGGACAGGGGGCGCGAATAATTCACCCCTCCACTTT.

This chain uses TRBV20-1 with TRBJ1-3; D remains unclear. CDR3 length: 10 amino acids. V was shortened by 3 bases and J by 8 bases, with 5 bases between the two germline ends. In germline, CDR1 is DFQATT, CDR2 SNEGSKA (reference sequence). CDR3 sequence reads: CSASGDTIYF. As DNA, the CDR3 is TGCAGTGCTAGCGGGGACACCATATATTTT.

The J gene is TRBJ2-3, the V gene TRBV19; D ambiguous. The CDR3 is made up of 16 amino acids. The ends were cut back, 1 base at V and 2 bases at J, with 13 bases in the middle. Germline V gene lookup returns CDR1 LNHDA and CDR2 SQIVND (reference sequence). This chain's CDR3 is CASSIVARSPTDTQYF. The CDR3 bases are TGTGCCAGTAGTATAGTAGCCCGATCCCCCACAGATACGCAGTATTTT.

This clone was detected only a few times. The rearrangement uses TRBV23-1 and TRBJ1-3; D is perhaps TRBD1 (6 bases). TRBV23-1 has ORF status, its function being uncertain. V was trimmed by 6 bases and J by 7 bases, leaving 22 bases between them. The CDR3 is 16 residues long. The CDR3 sequence is CASSQGPVQGKNTIYF. The CDR3 nucleotides are TGCGCCAGCAGCCAAGGCCCTGTGCAGGGGAAGAACACCATATATTTT.

This clone has just one count. The rearrangement links TRBV11-2 to TRBJ2-1; 7 bases map to TRBD2. V lost 4 bases and J lost 8; bases outside the gene matches: 11. The CDR3 runs to 15 residues. CDR1 and CDR2 from the germline V gene are SGHAT and FQNNGV. CDR3 protein: CASSSEGREFDEQFF. CDR3 bases: TGTGCCAGCAGCTCCGAGGGGAGGGAATTCGATGAGCAGTTCTTC. Full variable domain (remainder filled in from reference TRBV11-2 and TRBJ2-1): EAGVAQSPRYKIIEKRQSVAFWCNPISGHATLYWYQQILGQGPKLLIQFQNNGVVDDSQLPKDRFSAERLKGVDSTLKIQPAKLEDSAVYLCASSSEGREFDEQFFGPGTRLTVL.

This clone was counted a few times. The J gene is TRBJ2-3, the V gene TRBV10-3; D might be TRBD1 (6 bases). The CDR3 covers 14 residues. Trimming took off 1 base at V and 4 bases at J, with 9 bases between the two ends. Per the germline V gene, CDR1 is ENHRY and CDR2 is SYGVKD. The DNA for the CDR3 is TGTGCCATCAGTGAGTGGGACAACCCAGATACGCAGTATTTT. Protein sequence: CAISEWDNPDTQYF.